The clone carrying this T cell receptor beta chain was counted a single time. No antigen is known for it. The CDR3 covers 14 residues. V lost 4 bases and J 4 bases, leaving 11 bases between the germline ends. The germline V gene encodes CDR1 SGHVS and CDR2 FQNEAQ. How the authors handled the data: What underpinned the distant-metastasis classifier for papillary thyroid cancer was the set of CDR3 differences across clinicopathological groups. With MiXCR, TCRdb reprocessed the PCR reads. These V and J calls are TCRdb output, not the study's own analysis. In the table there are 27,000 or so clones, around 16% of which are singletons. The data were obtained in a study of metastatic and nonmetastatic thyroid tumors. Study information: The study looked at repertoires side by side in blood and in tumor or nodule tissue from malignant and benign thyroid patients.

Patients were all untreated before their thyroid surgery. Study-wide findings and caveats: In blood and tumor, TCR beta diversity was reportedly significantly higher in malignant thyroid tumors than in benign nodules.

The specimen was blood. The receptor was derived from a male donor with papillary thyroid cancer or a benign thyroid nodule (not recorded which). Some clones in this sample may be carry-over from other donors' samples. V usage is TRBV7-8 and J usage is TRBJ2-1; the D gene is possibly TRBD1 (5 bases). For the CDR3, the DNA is TGTGCCAGCAGCTCAACGACAGAGTACAATGAGCAGTTCTTC. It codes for CASSSTTEYNEQFF.